This passage covers 3 T cell receptor beta chains from one sample sequenced in a study of cytomegalovirus exposure and HLA in healthy donors (dated by TCRdb to between 2016 and 2019). The library was obtained by the immunoSEQ multiplex PCR assay. A mixture of 60 forward primers for TCR Vbeta segments and 13 reverse primers for TCR Jbeta segments was used in the multiplex PCR. TCRdb took over this immuneACCESS table, retaining in-frame rearrangements with V and J assigned. Such tables are incomplete; in checked studies, under half of the missing clones stem from an unresolved V gene, and the remainder is unexplained. This sample has around 250,000 clones in its table, and 75% to 85% of those were observed once. In total, the top ten clones hold approximately 8.4% of the sample. The sample consisted of PBMCs. The receptors were sampled from a woman in her fifties or sixties in good health and CMV-seropositive.

This rearrangement joins TRBV7-2 to TRBJ2-2; no reliable D call. Germline values: CDR1 SGHTA, CDR2 FQGNSA. V gave up 2 bases and J gave up 2 bases, with 6 bases separating them. This CDR3 has 14 residues. CDR3 DNA sequence: TGTGCCAGCAGCTTATACACCAACACCGGGGAGCTGTTTTTT. Translation gives CASSLYTNTGELFF. The whole variable domain, filled in from reference TRBV7-2 and TRBJ2-2, reads GAGVSQSPSNKVTEKGKDVELRCDPISGHTALYWYRQSLGQGLEFLIYFQGNSAPDKSGLPSDRFSAERTGGSVSTLTIQRTQQEDSAVYLCASSLYTNTGELFFGEGSRLTVL.

The CDR3 DNA reads TGTGCCAGCAAGTTTTCCGGGGGGGGAATTGGCTACACCTTC. It is translated as CASKFSGGGIGYTF. The chain combines TRBV28 with TRBJ1-2; D perhaps matches TRBD1 (5 bases). Looked up from germline, CDR1 is MDHEN and CDR2 is SYDVKM. V lost 7 bases and J 7 bases, leaving 19 bases between the germline ends. CDR3 length: 14 amino acids.

This clone was observed a handful of times. The J gene is TRBJ1-1, the V gene TRBV27; no definite D call. The CDR3 totals 12 residues. V was clipped by 2 bases and J by 7 bases, with 8 bases between them. CDR1 is MNHEY and CDR2 is SMNVEV in the germline V gene (reference sequence). This CDR3 is CASSLGGSEAFF. The CDR3 DNA is TGTGCCAGCAGTTTAGGAGGGAGTGAAGCTTTCTTT.